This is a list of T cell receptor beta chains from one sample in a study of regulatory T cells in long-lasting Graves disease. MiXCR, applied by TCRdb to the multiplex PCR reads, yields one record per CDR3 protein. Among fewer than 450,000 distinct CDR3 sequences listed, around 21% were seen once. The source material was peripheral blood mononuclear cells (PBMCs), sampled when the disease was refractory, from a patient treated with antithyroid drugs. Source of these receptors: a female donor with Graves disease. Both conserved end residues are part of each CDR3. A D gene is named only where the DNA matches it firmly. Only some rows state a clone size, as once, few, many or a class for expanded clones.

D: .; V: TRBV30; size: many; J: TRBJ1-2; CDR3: CAWVNDRPGYGYTF
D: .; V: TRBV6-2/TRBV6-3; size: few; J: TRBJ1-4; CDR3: CASRYRELTGEKLFF
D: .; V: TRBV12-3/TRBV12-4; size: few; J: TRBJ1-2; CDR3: CASSLLGGGGDGYTF
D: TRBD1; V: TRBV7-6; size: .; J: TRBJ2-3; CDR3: CASSQYRDRGADTQYF
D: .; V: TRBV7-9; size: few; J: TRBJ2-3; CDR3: CASSLSGGGADTQYF
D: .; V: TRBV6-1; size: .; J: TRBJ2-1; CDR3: CASFRDYNNEQFF
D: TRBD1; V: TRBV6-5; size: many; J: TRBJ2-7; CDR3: CASSSLPGQGAYEQYF
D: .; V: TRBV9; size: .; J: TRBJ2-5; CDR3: CASSQIGETQYF
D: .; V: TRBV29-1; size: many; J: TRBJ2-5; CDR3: CSVDSTPRAQYF
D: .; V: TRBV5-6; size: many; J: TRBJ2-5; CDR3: CASSSPTRGDQYF
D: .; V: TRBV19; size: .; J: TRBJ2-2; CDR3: CASSILSVGELFF
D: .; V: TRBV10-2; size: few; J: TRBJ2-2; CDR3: CASSATDYTGELFF
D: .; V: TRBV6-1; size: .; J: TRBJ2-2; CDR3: CASSEIRSTGELFF
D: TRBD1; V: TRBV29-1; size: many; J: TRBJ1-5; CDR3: CSVASTGGSNQPQHF
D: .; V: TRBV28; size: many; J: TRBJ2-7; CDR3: CASSSFLWEARADEQYF
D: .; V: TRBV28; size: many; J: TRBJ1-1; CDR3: CASSKVNTEAFF
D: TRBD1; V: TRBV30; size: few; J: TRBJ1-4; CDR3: CAWTRGHPDATNEKLFF
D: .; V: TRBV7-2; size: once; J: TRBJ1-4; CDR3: CASSSSGARGEKLFF
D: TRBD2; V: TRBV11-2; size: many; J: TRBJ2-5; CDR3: CASSLGRGSQETQYF
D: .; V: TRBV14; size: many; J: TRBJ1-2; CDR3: CASSPYGQNYGYTF
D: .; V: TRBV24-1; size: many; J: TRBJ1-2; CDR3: CATSDFGSSYGYTF
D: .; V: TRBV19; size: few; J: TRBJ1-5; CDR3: CASSIMEGVNQPQHF
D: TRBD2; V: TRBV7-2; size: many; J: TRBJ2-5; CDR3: CASSMRTSQETQYF
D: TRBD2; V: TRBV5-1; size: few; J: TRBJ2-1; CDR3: CASSIDGHPSGLSYNEQFF
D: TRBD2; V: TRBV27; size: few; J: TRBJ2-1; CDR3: CASSLTSGRLLEQFF
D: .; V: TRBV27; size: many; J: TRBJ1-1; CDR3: CASSPWGGENTEAFF
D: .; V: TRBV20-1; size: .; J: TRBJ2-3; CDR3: CSARDGRGVGTDTQYF
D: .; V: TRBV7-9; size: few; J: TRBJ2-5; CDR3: CASSLEGSETQYF
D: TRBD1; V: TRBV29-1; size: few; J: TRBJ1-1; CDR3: CSAGDRGRPEAFF
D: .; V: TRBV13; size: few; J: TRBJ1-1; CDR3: CASSPKGDTNTEAFF
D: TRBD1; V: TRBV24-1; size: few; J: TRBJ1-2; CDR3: CATSGPGQDSYGYTF
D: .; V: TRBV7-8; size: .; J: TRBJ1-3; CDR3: CASSLVGRGVSGNTIYF
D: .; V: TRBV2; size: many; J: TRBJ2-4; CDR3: CASMDRRQTNIQYF
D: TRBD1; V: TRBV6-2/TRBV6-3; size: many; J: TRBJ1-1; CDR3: CASSYGQGAEAFF
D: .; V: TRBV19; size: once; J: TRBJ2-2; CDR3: CASKAPRGGTGELFF
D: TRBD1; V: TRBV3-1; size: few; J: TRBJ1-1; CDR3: CASSHHGTGATEAFF
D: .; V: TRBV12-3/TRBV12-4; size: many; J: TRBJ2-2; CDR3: CASSLRANTGELFF
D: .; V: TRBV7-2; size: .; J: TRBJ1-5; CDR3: CASSKGGGAGQPQHF
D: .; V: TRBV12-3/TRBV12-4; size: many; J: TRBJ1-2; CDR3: CASSLNTAGYGYTF
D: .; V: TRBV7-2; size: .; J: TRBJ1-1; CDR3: CASSFGGSRTEAFF
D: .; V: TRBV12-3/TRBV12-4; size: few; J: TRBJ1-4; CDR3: CASSLLAGSEKLLF
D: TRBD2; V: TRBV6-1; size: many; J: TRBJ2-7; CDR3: CASSVLAGGYEQYF
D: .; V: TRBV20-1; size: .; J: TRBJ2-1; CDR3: CSARGRGHNEQFF
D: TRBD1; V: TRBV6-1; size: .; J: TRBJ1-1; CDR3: CASSRDSRNTEAFF
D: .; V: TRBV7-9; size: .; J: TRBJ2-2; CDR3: CASISDPNTGELFF
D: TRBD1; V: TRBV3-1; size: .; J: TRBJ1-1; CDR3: CASSPSPGQGVNTEAFF
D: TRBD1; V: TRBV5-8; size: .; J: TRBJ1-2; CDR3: CASNPGGGYGYTF
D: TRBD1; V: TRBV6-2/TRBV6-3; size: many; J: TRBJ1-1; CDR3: CASSYSGQGTEAFF
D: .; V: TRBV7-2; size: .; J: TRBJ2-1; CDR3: CASSLPLAYNEQFF